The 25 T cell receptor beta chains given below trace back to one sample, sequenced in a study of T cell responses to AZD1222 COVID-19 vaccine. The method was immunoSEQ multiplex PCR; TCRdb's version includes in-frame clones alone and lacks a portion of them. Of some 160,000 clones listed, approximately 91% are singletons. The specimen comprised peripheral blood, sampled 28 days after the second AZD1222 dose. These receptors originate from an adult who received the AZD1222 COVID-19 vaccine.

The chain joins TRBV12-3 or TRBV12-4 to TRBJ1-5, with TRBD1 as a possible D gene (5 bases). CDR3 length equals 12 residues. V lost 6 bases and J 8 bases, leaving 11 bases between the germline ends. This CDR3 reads CASRNGGEPQHF. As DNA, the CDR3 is TGTGCCAGCAGGAACGGGGGGGAGCCCCAGCATTTT.

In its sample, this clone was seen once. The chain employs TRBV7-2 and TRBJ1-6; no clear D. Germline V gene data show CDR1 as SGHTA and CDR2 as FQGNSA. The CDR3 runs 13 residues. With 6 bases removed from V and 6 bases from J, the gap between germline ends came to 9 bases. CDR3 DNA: TGTGCCAGCAGTTCTCGACCTAATTCACCCCTCCACTTT. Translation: CASSSRPNSPLHF.

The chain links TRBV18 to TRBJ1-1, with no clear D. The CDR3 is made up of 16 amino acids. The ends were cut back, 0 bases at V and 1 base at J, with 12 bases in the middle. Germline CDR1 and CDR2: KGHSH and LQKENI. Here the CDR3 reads CASSPPERTANTEAFF. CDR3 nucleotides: TGTGCCAGCTCACCACCGGAGCGGACCGCGAACACTGAAGCTTTCTTT.

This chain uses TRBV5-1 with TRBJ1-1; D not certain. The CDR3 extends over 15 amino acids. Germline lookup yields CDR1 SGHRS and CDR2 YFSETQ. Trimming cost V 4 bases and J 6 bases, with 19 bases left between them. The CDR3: CASSLMLGGNAEAFF. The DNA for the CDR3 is TGCGCCAGCAGCCTAATGTTAGGAGGTAACGCTGAAGCTTTCTTT.

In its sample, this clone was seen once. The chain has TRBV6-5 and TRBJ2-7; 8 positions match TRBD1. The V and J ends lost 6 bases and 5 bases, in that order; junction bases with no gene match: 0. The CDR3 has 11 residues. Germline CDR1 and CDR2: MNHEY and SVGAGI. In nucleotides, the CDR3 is TGTGCCAGCAGGACAGGGGACGAGCAGTACTTC. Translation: CASRTGDEQYF.

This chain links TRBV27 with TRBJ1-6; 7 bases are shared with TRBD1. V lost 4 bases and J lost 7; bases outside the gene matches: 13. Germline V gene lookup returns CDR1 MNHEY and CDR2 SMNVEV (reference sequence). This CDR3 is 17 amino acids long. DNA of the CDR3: TGTGCCAGCAGTTACAGGGGTGCTTTTTCGTCCAATTCACCCCTCCACTTT. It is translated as CASSYRGAFSSNSPLHF.

The CDR3 bases are TGTGCCAGCAGTTACCCTTTGGGCGTTCAAAGGCAGTTCTTC. Translation gives CASSYPLGVQRQFF. This chain uses TRBV6-2 or TRBV6-3 with TRBJ2-1, with D hard to call. The V end was cut by 2 bases, the J end by 12 bases, with 17 bases between. Germline V gives CDR1 MNHEY, CDR2 SVGEGT. The length of the CDR3 is 14 residues.

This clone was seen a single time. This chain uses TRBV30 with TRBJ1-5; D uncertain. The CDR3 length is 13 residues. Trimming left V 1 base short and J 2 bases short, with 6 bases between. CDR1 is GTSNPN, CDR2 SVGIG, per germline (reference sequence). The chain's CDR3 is CAWSAGGNQPQHF. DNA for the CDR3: TGTGCCTGGAGTGCTGGGGGCAATCAGCCCCAGCATTTT.

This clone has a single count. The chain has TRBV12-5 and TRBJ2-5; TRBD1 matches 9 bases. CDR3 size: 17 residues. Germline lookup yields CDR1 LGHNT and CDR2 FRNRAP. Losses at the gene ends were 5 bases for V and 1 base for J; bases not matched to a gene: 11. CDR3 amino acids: CASGQGQGTFSQETQYF. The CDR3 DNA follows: TGTGCTAGTGGTCAGGGACAGGGAACGTTTAGCCAAGAGACCCAGTACTTC.

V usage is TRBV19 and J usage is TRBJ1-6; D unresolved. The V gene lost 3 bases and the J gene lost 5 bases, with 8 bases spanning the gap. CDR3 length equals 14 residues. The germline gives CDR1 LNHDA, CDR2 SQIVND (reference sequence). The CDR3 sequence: CASSINSDNSPLHF. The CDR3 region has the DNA TGTGCCAGTAGTATTAACAGCGATAATTCACCCCTCCACTTT. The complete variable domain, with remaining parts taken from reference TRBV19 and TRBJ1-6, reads DGGITQSPKYLFRKEGQNVTLSCEQNLNHDAMYWYRQDPGQGLRLIYYSQIVNDFQKGDIAEGYSVSREKKESFPLTVTSAQKNPTAFYLCASSINSDNSPLHFGNGTRLTVT.

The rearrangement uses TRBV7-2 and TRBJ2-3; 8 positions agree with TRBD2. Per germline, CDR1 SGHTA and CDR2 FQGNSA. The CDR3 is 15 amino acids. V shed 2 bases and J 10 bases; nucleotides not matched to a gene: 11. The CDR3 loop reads CASSLSRRGVEAQYF. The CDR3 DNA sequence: TGTGCCAGCAGCTTATCCAGGCGGGGGGTCGAGGCGCAGTATTTT.

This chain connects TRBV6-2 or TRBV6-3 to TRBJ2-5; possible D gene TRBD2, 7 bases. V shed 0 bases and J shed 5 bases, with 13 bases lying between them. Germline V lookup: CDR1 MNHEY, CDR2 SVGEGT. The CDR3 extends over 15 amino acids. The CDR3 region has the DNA TGTGCCAGCAGTTACTCGGGGGGGGCCGAGGAGACCCAGTACTTC. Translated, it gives CASSYSGGAEETQYF.

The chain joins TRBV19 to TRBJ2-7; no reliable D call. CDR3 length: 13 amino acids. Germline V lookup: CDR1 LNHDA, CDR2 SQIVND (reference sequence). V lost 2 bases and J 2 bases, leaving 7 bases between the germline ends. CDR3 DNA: TGTGCCAGTAGTATATCGGTCACCTACGAGCAGTACTTC. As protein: CASSISVTYEQYF.

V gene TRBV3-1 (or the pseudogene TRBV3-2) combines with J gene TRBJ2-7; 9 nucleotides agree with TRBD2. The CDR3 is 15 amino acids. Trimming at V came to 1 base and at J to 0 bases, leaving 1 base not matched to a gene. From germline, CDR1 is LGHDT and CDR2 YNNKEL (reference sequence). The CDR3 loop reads CASSQGLAVSYEQYF. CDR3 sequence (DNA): TGTGCCAGCAGCCAAGGACTAGCGGTCTCCTACGAGCAGTACTTC.

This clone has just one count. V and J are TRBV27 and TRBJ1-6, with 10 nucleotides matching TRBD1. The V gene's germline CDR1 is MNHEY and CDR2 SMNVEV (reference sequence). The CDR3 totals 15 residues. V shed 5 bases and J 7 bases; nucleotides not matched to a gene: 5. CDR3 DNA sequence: TGTGCCAGCAGTCTTGACAGGGGGCGAAATTCACCCCTCCACTTT. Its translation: CASSLDRGRNSPLHF.

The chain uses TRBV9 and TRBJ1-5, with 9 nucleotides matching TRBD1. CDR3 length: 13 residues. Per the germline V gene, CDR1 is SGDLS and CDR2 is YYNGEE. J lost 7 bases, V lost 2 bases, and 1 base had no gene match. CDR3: CASSVGQGQPQHF. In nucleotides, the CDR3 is TGTGCCAGCAGCGTGGGACAGGGCCAGCCCCAGCATTTT. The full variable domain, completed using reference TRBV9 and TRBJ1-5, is DSGVTQTPKHLITATGQRVTLRCSPRSGDLSVYWYQQSLDQGLQFLIQYYNGEERAKGNILERFSAQQFPDLHSELNLSSLELGDSALYFCASSVGQGQPQHFGDGTRLSIL.

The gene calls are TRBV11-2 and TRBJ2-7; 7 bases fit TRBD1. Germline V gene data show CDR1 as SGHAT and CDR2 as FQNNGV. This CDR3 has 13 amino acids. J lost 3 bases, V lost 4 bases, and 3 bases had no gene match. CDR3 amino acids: CASSSRDSYEQYF. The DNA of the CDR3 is TGTGCCAGCAGCTCCCGGGACAGCTACGAGCAGTACTTC.

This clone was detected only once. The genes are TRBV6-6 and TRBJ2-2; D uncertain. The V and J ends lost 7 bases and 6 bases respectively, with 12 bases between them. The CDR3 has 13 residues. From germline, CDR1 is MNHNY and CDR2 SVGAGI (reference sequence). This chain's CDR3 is CASTLDLAGELFF. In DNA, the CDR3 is TGTGCCAGCACCTTAGACCTGGCCGGGGAGCTGTTTTTT.

The DNA for the CDR3 is TGTGCCAGCAGCTCCAGGGATATCTATGGCTACACCTTC. It yields the protein CASSSRDIYGYTF. The chain combines TRBV7-9 with TRBJ1-2, with D tentatively TRBD1 (5 bases). Germline loops: CDR1 SEHNR, CDR2 FQNEAQ (reference sequence). The CDR3 runs to 13 residues. The V end lost 4 bases, the J end lost 4 bases, and 10 bases lay between the germline ends. Full variable domain (outside the CDR3, taken from reference TRBV7-9 and TRBJ1-2): DTGVSQNPRHKITKRGQNVTFRCDPISEHNRLYWYRQTLGQGPEFLTYFQNEAQLEKSRLLSDRFSAERPKGSFSTLEIQRTEQGDSAMYLCASSSRDIYGYTFGSGTRLTVV.

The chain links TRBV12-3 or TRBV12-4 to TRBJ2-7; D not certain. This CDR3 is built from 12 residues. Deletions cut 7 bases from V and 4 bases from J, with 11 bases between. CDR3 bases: TGTGCCAGCAATCGAATAGGATACGAGCAGTACTTC. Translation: CASNRIGYEQYF.

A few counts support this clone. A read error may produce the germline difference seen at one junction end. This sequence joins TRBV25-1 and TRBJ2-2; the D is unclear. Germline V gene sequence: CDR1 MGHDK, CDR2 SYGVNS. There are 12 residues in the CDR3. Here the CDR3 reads CASSGNAGELFF. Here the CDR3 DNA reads TGTGCCAGCAGTGGGAACGCCGGGGAGCTGTTTTTT.

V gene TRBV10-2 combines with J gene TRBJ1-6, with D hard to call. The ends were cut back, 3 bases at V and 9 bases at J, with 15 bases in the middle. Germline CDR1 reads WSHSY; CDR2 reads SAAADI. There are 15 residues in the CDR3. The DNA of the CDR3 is TGCGCCAGCAGTGAATCCCTTCGGTTGGGTTCACCCCTCCACTTT. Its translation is CASSESLRLGSPLHF.

The CDR3 sequence is CASSPGHTSDIQYF. The CDR3 DNA is TGTGCCAGCTCACCGGGACACACGTCAGACATTCAGTACTTC. The rearrangement links TRBV18 to TRBJ2-4; D possibly corresponds to TRBD1 (6 bases). This CDR3 contains 14 residues. Germline V CDR1 and CDR2: KGHSH, LQKENI. The V end was cut by 3 bases, the J end by 8 bases, with 14 bases between. The whole variable domain, filled in from reference TRBV18 and TRBJ2-4, reads NAGVMQNPRHLVRRRGQEARLRCSPMKGHSHVYWYRQLPEEGLKFMVYLQKENIIDESGMPKERFSAEFPKEGPSILRIQQVVRGDSAAYFCASSPGHTSDIQYFGAGTRLSVL.

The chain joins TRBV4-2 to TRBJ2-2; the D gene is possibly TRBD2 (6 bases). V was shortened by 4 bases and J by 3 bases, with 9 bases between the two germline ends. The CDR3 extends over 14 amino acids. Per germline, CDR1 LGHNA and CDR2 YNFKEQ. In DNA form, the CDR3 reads TGTGCCAGCAGCCCACGGGACTACACCGGGGAGCTGTTTTTT. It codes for CASSPRDYTGELFF.

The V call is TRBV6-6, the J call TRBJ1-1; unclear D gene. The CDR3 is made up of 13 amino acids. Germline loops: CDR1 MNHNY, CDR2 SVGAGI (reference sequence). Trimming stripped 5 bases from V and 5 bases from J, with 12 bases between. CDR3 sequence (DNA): TGTGCCAGCAGTGCCCAGGAAATTACTGAAGCTTTCTTT. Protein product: CASSAQEITEAFF.